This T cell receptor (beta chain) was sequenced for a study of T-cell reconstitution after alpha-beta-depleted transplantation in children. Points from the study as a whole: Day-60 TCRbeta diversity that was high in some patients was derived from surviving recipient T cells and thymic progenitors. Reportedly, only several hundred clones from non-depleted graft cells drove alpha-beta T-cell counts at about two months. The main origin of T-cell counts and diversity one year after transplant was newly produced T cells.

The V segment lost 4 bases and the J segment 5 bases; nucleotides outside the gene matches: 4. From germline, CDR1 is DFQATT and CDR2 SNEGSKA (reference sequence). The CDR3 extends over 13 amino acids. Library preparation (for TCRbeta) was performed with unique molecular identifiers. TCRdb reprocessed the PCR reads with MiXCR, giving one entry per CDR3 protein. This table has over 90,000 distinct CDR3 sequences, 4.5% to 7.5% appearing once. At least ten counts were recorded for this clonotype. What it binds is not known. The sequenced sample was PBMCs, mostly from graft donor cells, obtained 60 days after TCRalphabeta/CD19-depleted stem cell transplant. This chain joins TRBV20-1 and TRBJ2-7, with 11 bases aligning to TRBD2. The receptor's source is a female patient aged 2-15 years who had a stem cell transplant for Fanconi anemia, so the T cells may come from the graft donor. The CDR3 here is CSATGTSGNEQYF. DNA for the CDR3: TGCAGTGCTACCGGGACTAGCGGTAACGAGCAGTACTTC.